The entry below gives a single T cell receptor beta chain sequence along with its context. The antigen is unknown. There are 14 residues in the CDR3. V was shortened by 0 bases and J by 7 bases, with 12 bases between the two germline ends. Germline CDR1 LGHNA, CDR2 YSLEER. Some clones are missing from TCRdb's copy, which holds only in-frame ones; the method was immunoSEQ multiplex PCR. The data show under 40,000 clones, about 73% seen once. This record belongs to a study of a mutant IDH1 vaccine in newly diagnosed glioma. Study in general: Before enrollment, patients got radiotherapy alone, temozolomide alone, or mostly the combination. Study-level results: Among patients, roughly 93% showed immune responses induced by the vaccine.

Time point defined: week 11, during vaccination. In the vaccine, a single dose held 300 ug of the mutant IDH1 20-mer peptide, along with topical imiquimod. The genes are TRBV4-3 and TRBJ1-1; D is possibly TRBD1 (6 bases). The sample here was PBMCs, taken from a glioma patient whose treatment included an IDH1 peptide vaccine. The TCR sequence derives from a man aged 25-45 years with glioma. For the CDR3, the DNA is TGCGCCAGCAGCCAAGAACCAGGGGCCCGTGAAGCTTTCTTT. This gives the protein CASSQEPGAREAFF.